This entry describes one T cell receptor beta chain. The method was immunoSEQ multiplex PCR; TCRdb's version includes in-frame clones alone and lacks a portion of them. The table includes roughly 2,000,000 clones, roughly 93% detected once. Cells designated naive CD8 were CD45RO-negative and were positively selected for CCR7, with terminally differentiated effector memory CD45RA+ cells excluded. This sample is part of a study of shared clonotypes between healthy human individuals. The CDR3 length is 17 residues. J gave up 8 bases and V 2 bases, and 12 bases lay outside the gene matches. Germline V gene data show CDR1 as SGHAT and CDR2 as FQNNGV.

The sequence came from a man younger than 35 in good health. Some clones in this sample may be carry-over from other donors' samples. The sequenced material came from naive CD8+ T cells from PBMCs. The chain has TRBV11-2 and TRBJ1-4, with 9 positions matching TRBD1. This CDR3 reads CASSLWPRTGEGEKLFF. As DNA, the CDR3 is TGTGCCAGCAGCTTATGGCCCCGGACAGGGGAGGGAGAAAAACTGTTTTTT.